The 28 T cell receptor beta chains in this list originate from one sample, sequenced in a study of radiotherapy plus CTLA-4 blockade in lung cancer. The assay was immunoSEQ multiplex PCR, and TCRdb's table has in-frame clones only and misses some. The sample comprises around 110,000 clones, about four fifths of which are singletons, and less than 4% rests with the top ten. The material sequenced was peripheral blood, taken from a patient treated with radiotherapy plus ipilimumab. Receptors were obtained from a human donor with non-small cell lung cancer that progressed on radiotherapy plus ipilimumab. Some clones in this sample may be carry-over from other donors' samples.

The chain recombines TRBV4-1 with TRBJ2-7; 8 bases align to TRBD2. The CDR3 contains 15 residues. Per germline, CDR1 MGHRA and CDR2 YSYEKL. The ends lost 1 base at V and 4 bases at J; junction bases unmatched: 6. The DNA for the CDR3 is TGCGCCAGCAGCCAAGCGGGTAGCGGGGCTTACGAGCAGTACTTC. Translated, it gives CASSQAGSGAYEQYF.

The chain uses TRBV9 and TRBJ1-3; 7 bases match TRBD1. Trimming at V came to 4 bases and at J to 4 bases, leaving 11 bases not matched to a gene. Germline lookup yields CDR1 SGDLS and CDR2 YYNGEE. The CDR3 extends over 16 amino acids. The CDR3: CASSTRRGPGGNTIYF. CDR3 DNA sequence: TGTGCCAGCAGCACCCGGAGGGGGCCGGGGGGAAACACCATATATTTT.

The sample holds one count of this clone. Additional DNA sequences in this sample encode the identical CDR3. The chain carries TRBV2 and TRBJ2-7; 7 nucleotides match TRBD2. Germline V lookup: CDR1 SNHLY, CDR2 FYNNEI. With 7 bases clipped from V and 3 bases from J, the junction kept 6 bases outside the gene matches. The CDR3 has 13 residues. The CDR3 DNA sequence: TGTGCCAGCACCTGGGGGGGGATCTACGAGCAGTACTTC. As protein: CASTWGGIYEQYF.

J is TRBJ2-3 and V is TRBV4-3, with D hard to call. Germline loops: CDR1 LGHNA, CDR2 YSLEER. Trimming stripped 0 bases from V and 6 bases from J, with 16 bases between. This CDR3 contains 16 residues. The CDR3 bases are TGCGCCAGCAGCCAAGAGGTGGCACGGCTTAGGGATACGCAGTATTTT. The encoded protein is CASSQEVARLRDTQYF.

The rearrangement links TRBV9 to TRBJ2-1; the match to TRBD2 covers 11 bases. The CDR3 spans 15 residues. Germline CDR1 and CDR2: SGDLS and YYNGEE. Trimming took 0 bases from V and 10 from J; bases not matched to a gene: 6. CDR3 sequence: CASSVGSGGAEEQFF. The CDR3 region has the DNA TGTGCCAGCAGCGTAGGTAGCGGGGGGGCGGAAGAGCAGTTCTTC.

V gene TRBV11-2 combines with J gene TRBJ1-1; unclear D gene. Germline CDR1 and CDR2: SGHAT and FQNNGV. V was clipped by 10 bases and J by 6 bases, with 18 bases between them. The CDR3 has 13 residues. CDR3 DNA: TGTGCCACTCCGATTTTTGACACGGCTGAAGCTTTCTTT. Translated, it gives CATPIFDTAEAFF.

For the CDR3, the DNA is TGTGCCAGCAGCGGACGTCCTGCGGGGGGGGATGAGCAGTTCTTC. This sequence encodes CASSGRPAGGDEQFF. The chain has TRBV9 and TRBJ2-1, with 9 bases lining up with TRBD2. The length of the CDR3 is 15 residues. V lost 3 bases and J lost 8; bases outside the gene matches: 9. Per germline, CDR1 SGDLS and CDR2 YYNGEE.

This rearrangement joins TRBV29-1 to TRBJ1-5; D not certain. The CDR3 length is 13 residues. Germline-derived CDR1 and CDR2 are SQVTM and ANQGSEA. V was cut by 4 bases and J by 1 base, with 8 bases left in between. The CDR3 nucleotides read TGCAGCGTTGCCCCGGACAGCAATCAGCCCCAGCATTTT. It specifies CSVAPDSNQPQHF.

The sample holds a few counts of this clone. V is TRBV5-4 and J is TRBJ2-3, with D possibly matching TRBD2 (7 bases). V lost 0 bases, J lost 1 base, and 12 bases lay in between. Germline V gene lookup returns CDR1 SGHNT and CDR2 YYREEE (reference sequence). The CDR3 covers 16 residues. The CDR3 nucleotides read TGTGCCAGCAGCTTGGTCGGGGGGCACGGCACAGATACGCAGTATTTT. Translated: CASSLVGGHGTDTQYF.

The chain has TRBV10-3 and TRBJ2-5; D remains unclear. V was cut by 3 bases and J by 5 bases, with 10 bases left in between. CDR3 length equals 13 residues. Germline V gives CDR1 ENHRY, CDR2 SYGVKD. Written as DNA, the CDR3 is TGTGCCATCAGTGATTCCTCGGAGGAGACCCAGTACTTC. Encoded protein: CAISDSSEETQYF.

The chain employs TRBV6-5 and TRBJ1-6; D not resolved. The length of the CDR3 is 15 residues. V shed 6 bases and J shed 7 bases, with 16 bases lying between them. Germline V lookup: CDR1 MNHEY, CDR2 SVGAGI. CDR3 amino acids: CASSPRQKGNSPLHF. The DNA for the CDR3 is TGTGCCAGCAGCCCCCGCCAGAAGGGAAATTCACCCCTCCACTTT.

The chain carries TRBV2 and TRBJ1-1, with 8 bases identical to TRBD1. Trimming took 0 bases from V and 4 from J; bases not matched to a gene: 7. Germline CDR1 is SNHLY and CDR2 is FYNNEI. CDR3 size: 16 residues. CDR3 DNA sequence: TGTGCCAGCAGTGAAGCATTACGGACAGGGAGCACTGAAGCTTTCTTT. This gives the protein CASSEALRTGSTEAFF.

The CDR3, as DNA: TGTGCCAGCAGTTACAGTCAGGGGGGGACGAGCTACACCTTC. Its translation: CASSYSQGGTSYTF. V gene TRBV6-5 combines with J gene TRBJ1-2; 7 positions agree with TRBD1. There are 14 residues in the CDR3. Germline V gene lookup returns CDR1 MNHEY and CDR2 SVGAGI. After removal of 2 bases from V and 9 bases from J, the junction contained 9 bases not matched to a gene.

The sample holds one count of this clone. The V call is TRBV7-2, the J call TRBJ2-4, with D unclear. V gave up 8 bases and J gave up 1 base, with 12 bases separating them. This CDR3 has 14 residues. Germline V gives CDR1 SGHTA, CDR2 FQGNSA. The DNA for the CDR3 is TGTGCCAGCTCGGAGAAGGCGGCCAAAAACATTCAGTACTTC. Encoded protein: CASSEKAAKNIQYF.

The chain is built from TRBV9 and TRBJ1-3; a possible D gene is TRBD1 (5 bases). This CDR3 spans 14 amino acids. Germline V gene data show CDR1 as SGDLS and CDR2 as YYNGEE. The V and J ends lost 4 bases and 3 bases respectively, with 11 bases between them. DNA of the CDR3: TGTGCCAGCAGCTTGGGGGGTGGTGGAAACACCATATATTTT. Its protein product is CASSLGGGGNTIYF.

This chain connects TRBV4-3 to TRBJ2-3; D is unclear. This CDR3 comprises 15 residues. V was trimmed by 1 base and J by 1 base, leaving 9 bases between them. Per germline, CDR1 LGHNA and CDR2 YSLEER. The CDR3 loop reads CASSQVLVGTDTQYF. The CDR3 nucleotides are TGCGCCAGCAGCCAAGTCCTGGTAGGCACAGATACGCAGTATTTT.

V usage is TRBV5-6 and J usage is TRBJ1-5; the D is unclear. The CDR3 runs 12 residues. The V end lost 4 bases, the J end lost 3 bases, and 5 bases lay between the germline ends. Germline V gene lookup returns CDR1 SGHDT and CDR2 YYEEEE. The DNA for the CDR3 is TGTGCCAGCAGCCGGATCAATCAGCCCCAGCATTTT. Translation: CASSRINQPQHF.

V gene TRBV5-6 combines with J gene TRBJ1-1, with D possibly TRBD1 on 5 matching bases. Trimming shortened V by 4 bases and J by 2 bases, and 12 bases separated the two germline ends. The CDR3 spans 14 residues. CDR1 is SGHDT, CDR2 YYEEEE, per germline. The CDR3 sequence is CASSRPDSNTEAFF. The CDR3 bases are TGTGCCAGCAGCAGGCCTGACAGTAACACTGAAGCTTTCTTT. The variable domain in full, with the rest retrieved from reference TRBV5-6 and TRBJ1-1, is DAGVTQSPTHLIKTRGQQVTLRCSPKSGHDTVSWYQQALGQGPQFIFQYYEEEERQRGNFPDRFSGHQFPNYSSELNVNALLLGDSALYLCASSRPDSNTEAFFGQGTRLTVV.

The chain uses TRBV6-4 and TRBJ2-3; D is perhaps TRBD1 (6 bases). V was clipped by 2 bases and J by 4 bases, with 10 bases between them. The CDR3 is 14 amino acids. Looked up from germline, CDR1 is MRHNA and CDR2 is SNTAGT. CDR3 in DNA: TGTGCCAGCAGTGACGGGGCAGGGGCAGATACGCAGTATTTT. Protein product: CASSDGAGADTQYF.

The CDR3 coding sequence is TGTGCCAGCAGCGCCCCCCCGGGACAGGGTCCGTTTGATGCTGAAGCTTTCTTT. It is translated as CASSAPPGQGPFDAEAFF. The rearrangement joins TRBV7-9 to TRBJ1-1, with 9 nucleotides matching TRBD1. The CDR3 length is 18 residues. Looked up from germline, CDR1 is SEHNR and CDR2 is FQNEAQ (reference sequence). The trim removed 5 bases at V and 6 bases at J, leaving 19 bases unmatched.

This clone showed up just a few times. CDR3 bases: TGTGCCAGCTCACCTAGGACAGGGGAAAGCTATGGCTACACCTTC. Translating it yields CASSPRTGESYGYTF. The rearrangement joins TRBV18 to TRBJ1-2, with 9 bases matching TRBD1. Germline values: CDR1 KGHSH, CDR2 LQKENI. With 3 bases clipped from V and 4 bases from J, the junction kept 6 bases outside the gene matches. The CDR3 has 15 amino acids.

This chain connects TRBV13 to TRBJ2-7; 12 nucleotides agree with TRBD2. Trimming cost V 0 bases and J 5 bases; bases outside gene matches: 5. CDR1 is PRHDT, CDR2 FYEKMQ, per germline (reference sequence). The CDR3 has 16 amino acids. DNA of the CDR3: TGTGCCAGCAGCTTAGGACTAGCGGGGGGCTCGGACGAGCAGTACTTC. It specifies CASSLGLAGGSDEQYF.

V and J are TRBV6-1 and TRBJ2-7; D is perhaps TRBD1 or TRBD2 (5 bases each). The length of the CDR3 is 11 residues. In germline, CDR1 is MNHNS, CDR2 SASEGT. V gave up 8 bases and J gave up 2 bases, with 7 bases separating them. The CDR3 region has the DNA TGTGCCAGCGGGGGAACCTACGAGCAGTACTTC. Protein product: CASGGTYEQYF.

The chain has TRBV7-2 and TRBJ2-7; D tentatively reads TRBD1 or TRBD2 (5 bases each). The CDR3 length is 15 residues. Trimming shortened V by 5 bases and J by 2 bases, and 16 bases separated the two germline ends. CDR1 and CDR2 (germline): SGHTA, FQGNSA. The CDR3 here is CASSTRRGPTYEQYF. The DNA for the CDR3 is TGTGCCAGCAGCACCCGCCGGGGCCCAACCTACGAGCAGTACTTC.

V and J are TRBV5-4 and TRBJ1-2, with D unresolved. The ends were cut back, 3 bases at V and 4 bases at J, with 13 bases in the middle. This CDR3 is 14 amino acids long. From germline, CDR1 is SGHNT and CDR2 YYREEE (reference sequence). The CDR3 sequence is CASSSFKGPYGYTF. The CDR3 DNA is TGTGCCAGCAGCTCATTTAAAGGGCCCTATGGCTACACCTTC.

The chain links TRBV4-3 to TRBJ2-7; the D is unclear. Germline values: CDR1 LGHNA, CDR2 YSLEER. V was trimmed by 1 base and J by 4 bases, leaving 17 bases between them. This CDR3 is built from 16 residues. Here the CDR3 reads CASSQVYVANQYEQYF. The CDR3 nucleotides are TGCGCCAGCAGCCAAGTCTACGTCGCTAATCAATACGAGCAGTACTTC.

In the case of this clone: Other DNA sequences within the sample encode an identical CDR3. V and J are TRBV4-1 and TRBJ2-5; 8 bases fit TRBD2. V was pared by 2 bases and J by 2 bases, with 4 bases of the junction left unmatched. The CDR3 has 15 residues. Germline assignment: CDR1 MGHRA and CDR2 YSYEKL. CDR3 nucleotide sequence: TGCGCCAGCAGCCAATGGACGGGGGGGCAAGAGACCCAGTACTTC. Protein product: CASSQWTGGQETQYF.

The CDR3 is CASSEGVAGGHTDTQYF. CDR3 bases: TGTGCCAGCAGTGAAGGGGTTGCGGGGGGGCACACAGATACGCAGTATTTT. The chain uses TRBV2 and TRBJ2-3, with 9 bases fitting TRBD2. The CDR3 length is 17 residues. Germline assignment: CDR1 SNHLY and CDR2 FYNNEI. The junction had 7 bases not matched to a gene; V was cut back by 1 base and J by 2 bases.